The clone carrying this T cell receptor (beta chain) was seen more than once but under ten times. Its antigen is currently unknown. In TCRdb, the 5' RACE reads were re-called with MiXCR into one record per CDR3 protein. The sample holds under 400,000 distinct CDR3 sequences, approximately 12% seen once. CDR1 and CDR2 (germline): MNHEY, SVGAGI. Deletions cut 6 bases from V and 6 bases from J, with 12 bases between. CDR3 length: 13 amino acids. The data were taken from a study of T cells after yellow fever vaccination. General study points: A small proportion of clonotypes was detected in both the CD4 and CD8 compartments. FACS-sorted repertoires could harbor abundant contaminating bulk-population clonotypes.

Sequencing was performed on CD4+ T cells sorted from PBMCs, taken 15 days after the yellow fever booster vaccination. The genes are TRBV6-5 and TRBJ1-5; D perhaps matches TRBD1 (6 bases). The TCR originated in a man aged 18 to 29 who received the YFV17D yellow fever vaccine. CDR3 residues: CASSPRDTQPQHF. The CDR3 DNA reads as TGTGCCAGCAGCCCCCGGGACACTCAGCCCCAGCATTTT.